This T cell receptor beta chain originates from a study of blood T cells in healthy people across ages. The wider study: About one barcoded beta molecule per two T cells came from capture by template switching.

Healthy Caucasians from Russia aged about 6 to 100 served as donors. The germline CDR1 and CDR2 sequences are SQVTM and ANQGSEA. This CDR3 contains 13 residues. V dropped 2 bases and J dropped 5; count of bases not matched to a gene: 5. Study-wide results and caveats: With donor CMV status unknown, expanded clonotype changes were possibly confounded. Higher diversity and more naive CD4+ cells were features of long-lived donors, compared to aged donors.

The authors ran a second PCR of about 6 to 12 cycles using a sample-barcoded 5' primer and a J-beta primer mix. TCRdb processed the 5' RACE reads anew with MiXCR; each CDR3 protein has one entry. The sample holds about 1.8 million distinct CDR3 sequences, about 50% seen once. Concerning this clonotype itself: No antigen is known for it.

The clonotype originates from a woman in her 40s in good health. The sample consisted of blood. The rearrangement joins TRBV29-1 to TRBJ2-7; TRBD2 matches at 8 bases. CDR3 nucleotide sequence: TGCAGCGTTGAACGACTAGCGAGTAACGAGCAGTACTTC. Its translation is CSVERLASNEQYF.